The clone carrying this T cell receptor beta chain was seen more than once but under ten times. A sample-barcoded 5' primer and a J-beta primer mix were used in a second PCR of roughly 7 to 12 cycles. TCRdb passed the 5' RACE reads through MiXCR, listing each CDR3 protein once. The sample lists about 510,000 distinct CDR3 sequences, around a quarter occurring once. This sample was taken from a study of blood T cells in healthy people across ages. This CDR3 spans 13 amino acids. CDR1 and CDR2 from the germline V gene are SQVTM and ANQGSEA. V dropped 4 bases and J dropped 3 bases, with 12 bases sitting between them. The sample also formed part of further work on T cells of mothers and their children. As that report states: A few healthy Caucasian mothers and their six children were the donors. Sequencing returned over 9.5 million TCR beta CDR3 reads per mother and several million per child.

Sequencing used blood. This clonotype was sampled from a boy aged 2 to 9 in good health. The V call is TRBV29-1, the J call TRBJ1-2, with TRBD1 as a possible D gene (6 bases). The chain's CDR3 is CSVVGGADYGYTF. The DNA for the CDR3 is TGCAGCGTTGTGGGGGGGGCCGACTATGGCTACACCTTC.